A selection of T cell receptor beta chains follows, all from one sample in a study of blood T cells in healthy people across ages. TCRdb passed the 5' RACE reads through MiXCR, listing each CDR3 protein once. The repertoire holds 950,000 to 1,200,000 distinct CDR3 sequences, with about two fifths as singletons. Sequencing input: blood. The receptors were sampled from a man younger than 35 in good health. CDR3s include the opening cysteine and the closing phenylalanine or tryptophan. Fields, in order: CDR3 DNA, CDR3 protein, D gene, V gene, clone size, J gene. A D gene is named only where the DNA matches it firmly. Size is stated for part of the rows, as once, few or many counts, or as a class when the clone is expanded.

DNA: TGTGCCAGCAGTTACGGCTCAGGGGGGTATACTGAAGCTTTCTTT
CDR3: CASSYGSGGYTEAFF
D: TRBD1
V: TRBV6-5
size: NA
J: TRBJ1-1

DNA: TGTGCCAGCAGCCAGGAAGACGAGTACAATGAGCAGTTCTTC
CDR3: CASSQEDEYNEQFF
D: NA
V: TRBV3-1
size: once
J: TRBJ2-1

DNA: TGTGCCAGCACCTCGATGGGAGCAACTAATGAAAAACTGTTTTTT
CDR3: CASTSMGATNEKLFF
D: NA
V: TRBV5-6
size: few
J: TRBJ1-4

DNA: TGCGCCAGCAGCCTTCGGGAGGGGGGAGGAACAACTGAAGCTTTCTTT
CDR3: CASSLREGGGTTEAFF
D: NA
V: TRBV5-1
size: NA
J: TRBJ1-1

DNA: TGCAGTGCTAGGGAGACAGGATATAACTATGGCTACACCTTC
CDR3: CSARETGYNYGYTF
D: NA
V: TRBV20-1
size: NA
J: TRBJ1-2

DNA: TGTGCCAGCAGCCACAACGGCGGGGGGCGCGGTGAAAAACTGTTTTTT
CDR3: CASSHNGGGRGEKLFF
D: NA
V: TRBV3-1
size: NA
J: TRBJ1-4

DNA: TGTGCCAGCAGCTTAGTGGGCCTCCGCGAGCAGTACTTC
CDR3: CASSLVGLREQYF
D: NA
V: TRBV11-2
size: NA
J: TRBJ2-7

DNA: TGCGCCAGCAGCCAAGATCCAGCGGGGACCCAGAGCTCCTACAATGAGCAGTTCTTC
CDR3: CASSQDPAGTQSSYNEQFF
D: TRBD2
V: TRBV4-3
size: few
J: TRBJ2-1

DNA: TGTGCCAGCAGGCGGGGACAGCGGGGAATGAACACTGAAGCTTTCTTT
CDR3: CASRRGQRGMNTEAFF
D: TRBD1
V: TRBV2
size: NA
J: TRBJ1-1

DNA: TGTGCCAGCAGCCACGACAGGGACAGGGGGCACGAAAAACTGTTTTTT
CDR3: CASSHDRDRGHEKLFF
D: TRBD1
V: TRBV7-2
size: NA
J: TRBJ1-4

DNA: TGTGCCAGCAGTCTCACCAATCGGGGGGGAAATGAAAAACTGTTTTTT
CDR3: CASSLTNRGGNEKLFF
D: NA
V: TRBV27
size: few
J: TRBJ1-4

DNA: TGTGCCAGCAGTTACCAAAGGGAGCGGAGTGAAGCTTTCTTT
CDR3: CASSYQRERSEAFF
D: NA
V: TRBV6-2/TRBV6-3
size: NA
J: TRBJ1-1

DNA: TGCAGCGCTCTTGGGGACAGCTACGAGCAGTACTTC
CDR3: CSALGDSYEQYF
D: TRBD1
V: TRBV29-1
size: NA
J: TRBJ2-7

DNA: TGCAGTGCTAGAGATGGAGGGAGGGATCCTAGCAATCAGCCCCAGCATTTT
CDR3: CSARDGGRDPSNQPQHF
D: NA
V: TRBV20-1
size: NA
J: TRBJ1-5

DNA: TGCAGCGTTTCGTCAGGGAAGGTGATCTATGGCTACACCTTC
CDR3: CSVSSGKVIYGYTF
D: NA
V: TRBV29-1
size: NA
J: TRBJ1-2

DNA: TGCGCCAGCAGCCAAGATCTATCTAGCGGGGTTGTCGGGATTCAGTACTTC
CDR3: CASSQDLSSGVVGIQYF
D: TRBD2
V: TRBV4-3
size: NA
J: TRBJ2-4

DNA: TGTGCCAGCAGCCAAGTGCAGGGCGCGGGCGAAGCTTTCTTT
CDR3: CASSQVQGAGEAFF
D: NA
V: TRBV3-1
size: NA
J: TRBJ1-1

DNA: TGCGCCAGCAGCTTGCGGACAGGGAGGACCGGGGAGCTGTTTTTT
CDR3: CASSLRTGRTGELFF
D: TRBD1
V: TRBV5-1
size: NA
J: TRBJ2-2

DNA: TGTGCCAGCAGCTTAATCGGAGCGGGGGCATACAATGAGCAGTTCTTC
CDR3: CASSLIGAGAYNEQFF
D: TRBD2
V: TRBV7-3
size: NA
J: TRBJ2-1

DNA: TGTGCCAGTTTGGACAGGGGGCGGGATGAGCAGTTCTTC
CDR3: CASLDRGRDEQFF
D: TRBD1
V: TRBV6-6
size: few
J: TRBJ2-1

DNA: TGCAGCGTTGCCGCAGGGTTCGGGGGCTACACCTTC
CDR3: CSVAAGFGGYTF
D: NA
V: TRBV29-1
size: few
J: TRBJ1-2

DNA: TGTGCCAGCAGCTTAGTGTCCTCGGCAGAGGAGCAGTTCTTC
CDR3: CASSLVSSAEEQFF
D: NA
V: TRBV7-9
size: NA
J: TRBJ2-1

DNA: TGTGCCAGCAGCCCCCCGGGGTCGGGCAATCAGCCCCAGCATTTT
CDR3: CASSPPGSGNQPQHF
D: NA
V: TRBV3-1
size: NA
J: TRBJ1-5

DNA: TGTGCCAGCAGCTTAGCTCCGACAGACAATGAGCAGTTCTTC
CDR3: CASSLAPTDNEQFF
D: NA
V: TRBV7-9
size: few
J: TRBJ2-1

DNA: TGTGCCAGCAGCACACGACAGGGGGTGATAGAGCAGTACTTC
CDR3: CASSTRQGVIEQYF
D: TRBD1
V: TRBV9
size: NA
J: TRBJ2-7

DNA: TGTGCCAGCAGCGCAAACAGGGGGCAGGATGAGACCCAGTACTTC
CDR3: CASSANRGQDETQYF
D: TRBD1
V: TRBV9
size: NA
J: TRBJ2-5

DNA: TGTGCCAGCAGTCAGGGAATGAACACTGAAGCTTTCTTT
CDR3: CASSQGMNTEAFF
D: NA
V: TRBV3-1
size: many
J: TRBJ1-1

DNA: TGTGCCAGCAGTGAGGTCGACAGCTACGAGCAGTACTTC
CDR3: CASSEVDSYEQYF
D: NA
V: TRBV25-1
size: many
J: TRBJ2-7

DNA: TGCGCCAGCAGCCGACAGCTCAATGAGCAGTTCTTC
CDR3: CASSRQLNEQFF
D: NA
V: TRBV5-1
size: few
J: TRBJ2-1

DNA: TGTGCCAGCAGTGGCGGGACAGGGGAAGTTCAGCCCCAGCATTTT
CDR3: CASSGGTGEVQPQHF
D: TRBD1
V: TRBV28
size: few
J: TRBJ1-5

DNA: TGTGCCAGCAGCTTAGACCCGACAGATACGCAGTATTTT
CDR3: CASSLDPTDTQYF
D: NA
V: TRBV7-2
size: many
J: TRBJ2-3

DNA: TGTGCTAGTGGTTTGTTTCGGACAGGGATTACTGGGCAGTACTTC
CDR3: CASGLFRTGITGQYF
D: TRBD1
V: TRBV12-5
size: few
J: TRBJ2-7

DNA: TGTGCCAGCAGCGTAGGGCCGAGTAGCACAGATACGCAGTATTTT
CDR3: CASSVGPSSTDTQYF
D: NA
V: TRBV9
size: few
J: TRBJ2-3

DNA: TGTGCCAGCAGCCCCCGGTTTAATAATTCACCCCTCCACTTT
CDR3: CASSPRFNNSPLHF
D: NA
V: TRBV3-1
size: NA
J: TRBJ1-6

DNA: TGTGCCAGCAGTCTTAAGCGGGGGCCCCAGCTCTCCTACAATGAGCAGTTCTTC
CDR3: CASSLKRGPQLSYNEQFF
D: TRBD2
V: TRBV28
size: NA
J: TRBJ2-1

DNA: TGCGCCAGCAGCCAAGATTTTATCGGGGAAGCTAACTATGGCTACACCTTC
CDR3: CASSQDFIGEANYGYTF
D: NA
V: TRBV4-3
size: NA
J: TRBJ1-2

DNA: TGCGCCAGCAGCCAAGTGATAGGATTTGGTGGCTACACCTTC
CDR3: CASSQVIGFGGYTF
D: NA
V: TRBV4-3
size: NA
J: TRBJ1-2

DNA: TGTGCCAGCAGTCCCGGGGGGGGGACTCAGCCCCAGCATTTT
CDR3: CASSPGGGTQPQHF
D: NA
V: TRBV27
size: few
J: TRBJ1-5

DNA: TGTGCCAGCAGCTCGGTGCTCGGGGAGCTGTTTTTT
CDR3: CASSSVLGELFF
D: NA
V: TRBV7-8
size: NA
J: TRBJ2-2

DNA: TGCAGTGCTAGGGTGGGTTCGGGTAATGAAAAACTGTTTTTT
CDR3: CSARVGSGNEKLFF
D: NA
V: TRBV20-1
size: NA
J: TRBJ1-4

DNA: TGTGCCAGCAGCTTAGTCGGGGGGGCCGACACCGGGGAGCTGTTTTTT
CDR3: CASSLVGGADTGELFF
D: TRBD2
V: TRBV7-6
size: NA
J: TRBJ2-2

DNA: TGCAGCGCCCAGCCTAGTAGTTCAGAGACCCAGTACTTC
CDR3: CSAQPSSSETQYF
D: NA
V: TRBV29-1
size: many
J: TRBJ2-5

DNA: TGTGCCAGCAGTTTGGGGCAGGGGCGTTCGTATGGCTACACCTTC
CDR3: CASSLGQGRSYGYTF
D: NA
V: TRBV7-2
size: NA
J: TRBJ1-2

DNA: TGTGCCAGCAGCCGGACTGCCCCGGAGACTGAAGCTTTCTTT
CDR3: CASSRTAPETEAFF
D: NA
V: TRBV7-2
size: few
J: TRBJ1-1